Following are 21 T cell receptor beta chains from one sample sequenced in a study of cytomegalovirus exposure and HLA in healthy donors. A multiplex PCR was run with 60 Vbeta primers and 13 Jbeta primers. Assay used: immunoSEQ multiplex PCR; TCRdb lists only in-frame clones, some missing. Among roughly 120,000 clones listed, roughly 80% were seen once. The source material was PBMCs. These receptors originate from a man younger than 45 in good health and CMV-seropositive.

A few counts support this clone. The chain joins TRBV5-8 to TRBJ1-4; 7 bases match TRBD1. Trimming took 0 bases from V and 6 from J; bases not matched to a gene: 2. This CDR3 comprises 14 residues. Germline CDR1 reads SGHTS; CDR2 reads YDEGEE. This chain's CDR3 is CASSLGQGDEKLFF. CDR3 DNA sequence: TGTGCCAGCAGCTTGGGGCAGGGGGATGAAAAACTGTTTTTT. Variable domain in full (rest from reference TRBV5-8 and TRBJ1-4): EAGVTQSPTHLIKTRGQQATLRCSPISGHTSVYWYQQALGLGLQFLLWYDEGEERNRGNFPPRFSGRQFPNYSSELNVNALELEDSALYLCASSLGQGDEKLFFGSGTQLSVL.

This clone was counted a few times. The chain is built from TRBV10-2 and TRBJ2-1, with 12 bases that match TRBD2. Losses at the gene ends were 7 bases for V and 6 bases for J; bases not matched to a gene: 10. Germline CDR1 WSHSY, CDR2 SAAADI. This CDR3 has 16 amino acids. The CDR3 spells CASTTSGLAGTNEQFF. The CDR3 DNA follows: TGCGCCAGCACCACGTCCGGACTAGCGGGGACCAATGAGCAGTTCTTC.

The V gene is TRBV9, the J gene TRBJ2-7; perhaps TRBD1 as D (6 bases). V lost 1 base and J 6 bases, leaving 14 bases between the germline ends. Germline CDR1 and CDR2: SGDLS and YYNGEE. This CDR3 comprises 14 residues. CDR3 bases: TGTGCCAGCAGCGTACAGGGGAACAGCCGCGAGCAGTACTTC. Translated: CASSVQGNSREQYF.

The chain is built from TRBV19 and TRBJ2-1; a possible D gene is TRBD2 (6 bases). With 3 bases removed from V and 5 bases from J, the gap between germline ends came to 11 bases. The CDR3 consists of 14 residues. The germline V gene has CDR1 LNHDA and CDR2 SQIVND (reference sequence). CDR3 region: CASSMTRVHNEQFF. CDR3 sequence (DNA): TGTGCCAGTAGTATGACTAGGGTCCACAATGAGCAGTTCTTC.

The rearrangement joins TRBV15 to TRBJ2-1; possibly TRBD1 for D (6 bases). Germline V CDR1 and CDR2: LNHNV, YYDKDF (reference sequence). The CDR3 consists of 15 residues. Deletions cut 0 bases from V and 5 bases from J, with 11 bases between. CDR3 loop: CATSRDRAGDNEQFF. DNA for the CDR3: TGTGCCACCAGCAGAGATCGGGCAGGGGACAATGAGCAGTTCTTC.

The CDR3 DNA is TGTGCCAGCAGTGATACCAGGGGTCCTGGAAACACCATATATTTT. It is translated as CASSDTRGPGNTIYF. This chain uses TRBV25-1 with TRBJ1-3, with a possible D match to TRBD1 (6 bases). Germline V CDR1 and CDR2: MGHDK, SYGVNS. This CDR3 comprises 15 residues. Trimming pared 3 bases from V and 2 bases from J, leaving 11 bases between.

The chain uses TRBV5-1 and TRBJ2-3; 9 bases are shared with TRBD2. The CDR3 is 15 residues long. Germline-derived CDR1 and CDR2 are SGHRS and YFSETQ. Germline trimming cut 3 bases from V and 4 bases from J; bases unmatched to any gene: 6. The CDR3 region is CASSSSGMVSDTQYF. The CDR3 DNA follows: TGCGCCAGCAGCTCTAGCGGGATGGTGTCAGATACGCAGTATTTT.

This sequence joins TRBV7-9 and TRBJ2-3; D not resolved. V was shortened by 5 bases and J by 3 bases, with 15 bases between the two germline ends. Germline V lookup: CDR1 SEHNR, CDR2 FQNEAQ (reference sequence). This CDR3 has 15 amino acids. In DNA form, the CDR3 reads TGTGCCAGCAGCACACAGACGGCTGATACAGATACGCAGTATTTT. Translation: CASSTQTADTDTQYF.

The genes are TRBV5-6 and TRBJ2-7; TRBD2 is a possible D gene (7 bases). CDR3 size: 14 residues. Germline assignment: CDR1 SGHDT and CDR2 YYEEEE. Deletions cut 6 bases from V and 9 bases from J, with 22 bases between. Here the CDR3 reads CASIRRGDRGGQYF. Written as DNA, the CDR3 is TGTGCCAGCATCCGACGGGGGGACCGAGGGGGGCAGTACTTC.

The V and J genes are TRBV2 and TRBJ2-5, with 13 bases matching TRBD2. The CDR3 length is 15 residues. Trimming at V came to 7 bases and at J to 4 bases, leaving 6 bases not matched to a gene. Germline loops: CDR1 SNHLY, CDR2 FYNNEI. CDR3 bases: TGTGCCAGCATTCGGACTAGCGGGAGCCTAGAGACCCAGTACTTC. This gives the protein CASIRTSGSLETQYF. Using reference TRBV2 and TRBJ2-5 for the parts outside the CDR3, the full variable domain is EPEVTQTPSHQVTQMGQEVILRCVPISNHLYFYWYRQILGQKVEFLVSFYNNEISEKSEIFDDQFSVERPDGSNFTLKIRSTKLEDSAMYFCASIRTSGSLETQYFGPGTRLLVL.

V usage is TRBV5-1 and J usage is TRBJ1-3; D remains unclear. This CDR3 has 20 amino acids. Trimming removed 1 base from V and 0 bases from J, with 23 bases in between. Germline V gives CDR1 SGHRS, CDR2 YFSETQ. The CDR3 region is CASSLSAGLYNFFSGNTIYF. CDR3 sequence (DNA): TGCGCCAGCAGCTTGTCGGCGGGGTTGTACAACTTCTTCTCTGGAAACACCATATATTTT.

This chain links TRBV11-2 with TRBJ2-1, with D uncertain. Germline-derived CDR1 and CDR2 are SGHAT and FQNNGV. V was trimmed by 5 bases and J by 0 bases, leaving 8 bases between them. The CDR3 is 14 residues long. The CDR3 protein is CASSAESSYNEQFF. The CDR3 nucleotides read TGTGCCAGCAGCGCCGAGAGCTCCTACAATGAGCAGTTCTTC.

The chain couples TRBV6-6 to TRBJ2-7, with a weak D call TRBD2 (6 bases). Germline lookup yields CDR1 MNHNY and CDR2 SVGAGI (reference sequence). This CDR3 is built from 15 residues. V was shortened by 5 bases and J by 1 base, with 15 bases between the two germline ends. CDR3 amino acids: CASSAGSFQSYEQYF. The DNA of the CDR3 is TGTGCCAGCAGTGCCGGGAGCTTCCAATCCTACGAGCAGTACTTC.

This clone was seen only once. The chain carries TRBV5-1 and TRBJ2-7; TRBD1 might be the D (5 bases). The CDR3 runs 15 residues. The germline V gene encodes CDR1 SGHRS and CDR2 YFSETQ. Trimming left V 4 bases short and J 0 bases short, with 14 bases between. The CDR3 loop reads CASSPLTESSYEQYV. The CDR3 DNA follows: TGCGCCAGCAGCCCCTTGACAGAAAGCTCCTACGAGCAGTACGTC.

The chain combines TRBV30 with TRBJ2-1; tentatively, D is TRBD2 (5 bases). Germline V gene data show CDR1 as GTSNPN and CDR2 as SVGIG (reference sequence). The CDR3 spans 11 residues. V was pared by 2 bases and J by 13 bases, with 12 bases between. The chain's CDR3 is CAWSSGGGQFF. In DNA, the CDR3 is TGTGCCTGGAGTTCCGGCGGAGGTCAGTTCTTC.

The V call is TRBV6-1, the J call TRBJ1-5; TRBD1 might be the D (6 bases). Germline V gene data show CDR1 as MNHNS and CDR2 as SASEGT. CDR3 size: 14 residues. The ends were cut back, 5 bases at V and 2 bases at J, with 10 bases in the middle. Here the CDR3 reads CASSNTGRNQPQHF. The CDR3 DNA reads TGTGCCAGCAGTAACACAGGGCGCAATCAGCCCCAGCATTTT.

This clone showed up just a few times. The chain employs TRBV7-9 and TRBJ1-1; possibly TRBD1 for D (5 bases). V was cut by 8 bases and J by 4 bases, with 14 bases left in between. The CDR3 extends over 13 amino acids. CDR1 and CDR2 (germline): SEHNR, FQNEAQ (reference sequence). CDR3 loop: CASPGGEGTEAFF. CDR3 sequence (DNA): TGTGCCAGCCCTGGGGGGGAGGGCACTGAAGCTTTCTTT.

This chain joins TRBV7-9 and TRBJ1-5; possibly TRBD1 for D (5 bases). Germline V lookup: CDR1 SEHNR, CDR2 FQNEAQ (reference sequence). Trimming pared 10 bases from V and 2 bases from J, leaving 21 bases between. The CDR3 runs 16 residues. In DNA form, the CDR3 reads TGTGCCACCACCGACCTCCGGGGGAAGGGCAATCAGCCCCAGCATTTT. Its protein is CATTDLRGKGNQPQHF.

As DNA, the CDR3 is TGTGCCAGCAGTTTGGGGGACAGGGGATCTGATTCACCCCTCCACTTT. As protein: CASSLGDRGSDSPLHF. V and J are TRBV28 and TRBJ1-6; 10 positions match TRBD1. V dropped 3 bases and J dropped 8; count of bases not matched to a gene: 7. Germline V CDR1 and CDR2: MDHEN, SYDVKM. The CDR3 runs 16 residues.

The V gene is TRBV2, the J gene TRBJ2-4, with D tentatively TRBD2 (6 bases). The V and J ends lost 0 bases and 9 bases respectively, with 12 bases between them. CDR1 SNHLY and CDR2 FYNNEI come from the germline V gene. The CDR3 length is 14 residues. The CDR3 loop reads CASSEARPGGIQYF. CDR3 sequence (DNA): TGTGCCAGCAGTGAAGCTAGACCCGGGGGCATTCAGTACTTC.

This clone was observed a single time. The V gene is TRBV7-9, the J gene TRBJ2-1; TRBD2 matches at 7 bases. V lost 5 bases, J lost 6 bases, and 10 bases stayed unmatched. There are 15 residues in the CDR3. Germline V gene lookup returns CDR1 SEHNR and CDR2 FQNEAQ (reference sequence). CDR3 DNA sequence: TGTGCCAGCAGCCAGCTCGGCGGGAGAGGCAATGAGCAGTTCTTC. As protein: CASSQLGGRGNEQFF.